Presented here are 6 T cell receptor beta chains from one specimen sequenced in a study of siplizumab effects on memory and regulatory T cells. Produced via immunoSEQ multiplex PCR; TCRdb's table is partial and in-frame only. Of roughly 70,000 clones listed, 93% are singletons. What was sequenced was CD8+ T cells sorted from blood. These receptors were collected from a human donor in good health.

This chain links TRBV28 with TRBJ1-5; a possible D gene is TRBD1 (5 bases). The CDR3 is 16 amino acids. Per the germline V gene, CDR1 is MDHEN and CDR2 is SYDVKM. V was cut by 6 bases and J by 1 base, with 16 bases left in between. CDR3 DNA sequence: TGTGCCAGCAGATTTGTGGCGGGGGACAGCAATCAGCCCCAGCATTTT. Protein: CASRFVAGDSNQPQHF.

The CDR3 nucleotides read TGCGCCAGCAGCTTGGCGGCAGGGGGTTGGTACGAGCAGTACTTC. It is translated as CASSLAAGGWYEQYF. The J gene is TRBJ2-7, the V gene TRBV5-1, with 7 bases lining up with TRBD1. Germline loops: CDR1 SGHRS, CDR2 YFSETQ. The CDR3 sequence is 15 residues long. The junction had 7 bases not matched to a gene; V was cut back by 0 bases and J by 4 bases. The full variable domain, rest sourced from reference TRBV5-1 and TRBJ2-7, is KAGVTQTPRYLIKTRGQQVTLSCSPISGHRSVSWYQQTPGQGLQFLFEYFSETQRNKGNFPGRFSGRQFSNSRSEMNVSTLELGDSALYLCASSLAAGGWYEQYFGPGTRLTVT.

This chain joins TRBV29-1 and TRBJ2-7; D might be TRBD1 (6 bases). The V gene lost 4 bases and the J gene lost 4 bases, with 11 bases spanning the gap. The CDR3 runs 12 residues. In germline, CDR1 is SQVTM, CDR2 ANQGSEA. The CDR3: CSVALQGYEQYF. CDR3 nucleotide sequence: TGCAGCGTTGCATTACAGGGATACGAGCAGTACTTC.

Concerning this clone itself: One junction end does not reproduce the germline sequence, and a read error may be involved. The rearrangement uses TRBV7-9 and TRBJ1-2; D is ambiguous. Germline loops: CDR1 SEHNR, CDR2 FQNEAQ (reference sequence). The CDR3 runs 11 residues. The CDR3 region is CASSLGLLYGF. CDR3 coding DNA: TGTGCCAGCAGCTTAGGTCTTCTTTACGGCTTC. Drawing the rest from reference TRBV7-9 and TRBJ1-2, the complete variable domain is DTGVSQNPRHKITKRGQNVTFRCDPISEHNRLYWYRQTLGQGPEFLTYFQNEAQLEKSRLLSDRFSAERPKGSFSTLEIQRTEQGDSAMYLCASSLGLLYGFGSGTRLTVV.

The genes are TRBV2 and TRBJ1-2; D gene ambiguous. The CDR3 spans 13 residues. Trimming removed 2 bases from V and 5 bases from J, with 9 bases in between. The V gene's germline CDR1 is SNHLY and CDR2 FYNNEI. DNA for the CDR3: TGTGCCAGCAGTGAATCGGACCTATATGGCTACACCTTC. Translation gives CASSESDLYGYTF.

CDR3 residues: CASSIGSTEAFF. The CDR3 nucleotides read TGTGCCAGTAGTATTGGGAGCACTGAAGCTTTCTTT. The chain has TRBV19 and TRBJ1-1; D remains ambiguous. This CDR3 comprises 12 residues. Trimming took off 3 bases at V and 4 bases at J, with 6 bases between the two ends. The germline CDR1 and CDR2 sequences are LNHDA and SQIVND (reference sequence).